A single sample gave rise to the 30 T cell receptor beta chains below, sequenced in a study of type 1 regulatory T cells. MiXCR was run by TCRdb on the reads, yielding one entry per CDR3 protein. The table includes fewer than 70,000 distinct CDR3 sequences, about 62% detected once. The antigens for these receptors are not known. The sequenced sample consisted of cultured T cells, either the whole culture or a sorted T cell fraction (not recorded which). The subset here: Tr1-enriched cell product generated in vitro against host alloantigens. The receptors were sampled from a human donor in good health.

V is TRBV27 and J is TRBJ1-1; 7 nucleotides match TRBD1. CDR1 and CDR2 (germline): MNHEY, SMNVEV (reference sequence). The CDR3 consists of 18 residues. J gave up 1 base and V 5 bases, and 16 bases lay outside the gene matches. CDR3 nucleotides: TGTGCCAGCAGTCGCACTATCCATAATTACAGGGGGAACACTGAAGCTTTCTTT. Translating it yields CASSRTIHNYRGNTEAFF.

In its sample, this clonotype is medium-sized. This sequence joins TRBV9 and TRBJ2-7; perhaps TRBD2 as D (6 bases). V was cut by 0 bases and J by 3 bases, with 13 bases left in between. The CDR3 is 15 amino acids. Germline-derived CDR1 and CDR2 are SGDLS and YYNGEE. CDR3 sequence reads: CASSVEAWGDYEQYF. CDR3 bases: TGTGCCAGCAGCGTAGAGGCCTGGGGGGACTACGAGCAGTACTTC. Combining the CDR3 with reference TRBV9 and TRBJ2-7 gives the whole variable domain DSGVTQTPKHLITATGQRVTLRCSPRSGDLSVYWYQQSLDQGLQFLIQYYNGEERAKGNILERFSAQQFPDLHSELNLSSLELGDSALYFCASSVEAWGDYEQYFGPGTRLTVT.

The V call is TRBV18, the J call TRBJ2-1; 8 bases map to TRBD1. Germline V gene sequence: CDR1 KGHSH, CDR2 LQKENI. This CDR3 comprises 15 residues. With 0 bases clipped from V and 6 bases from J, the junction kept 4 bases outside the gene matches. Here the CDR3 reads CASSPPVDRVNEQFF. The CDR3, as DNA: TGTGCCAGCTCACCACCCGTGGACAGGGTCAATGAGCAGTTCTTC.

The V call is TRBV7-3, the J call TRBJ2-1; D is perhaps TRBD2 (6 bases). Germline V lookup: CDR1 SGHTA, CDR2 FQGTGA. The CDR3 has 16 amino acids. The germline V and J ends were trimmed by 5 bases and 7 bases, with 21 bases remaining between them. CDR3 sequence (DNA): TGTGCCAGCAGCCCCTTTGGAGGGCCCCTTGGTAATGAGCAGTTCTTC. Encoded protein: CASSPFGGPLGNEQFF. Variable domain in full (rest from reference TRBV7-3 and TRBJ2-1): GAGVSQTPSNKVTEKGKYVELRCDPISGHTALYWYRQSLGQGPEFLIYFQGTGAADDSGLPNDRFFAVRPEGSVSTLKIQRTERGDSAVYLCASSPFGGPLGNEQFFGPGTRLTVL.

The chain joins TRBV2 to TRBJ2-4; 7 bases fit TRBD2. Germline-derived CDR1 and CDR2 are SNHLY and FYNNEI. This CDR3 spans 14 amino acids. Unmatched junction bases numbered 2, after V lost 6 bases and J lost 0 bases. The CDR3 region is CASRTSLAKNIQYF. In DNA, the CDR3 is TGTGCCAGCAGGACTAGCCTAGCCAAAAACATTCAGTACTTC.

This clonotype was observed a handful of times. The chain employs TRBV5-1 and TRBJ2-3; 9 positions match TRBD2. The V and J ends lost 4 bases and 2 bases, in that order; junction bases with no gene match: 8. The CDR3 extends over 16 amino acids. Looked up from germline, CDR1 is SGHRS and CDR2 is YFSETQ. The CDR3 DNA is TGCGCCAGCAGCCCACAGACTAGCGGAGTCACAGATACGCAGTATTTT. It translates to CASSPQTSGVTDTQYF. Full variable domain (rest looked up from reference TRBV5-1 and TRBJ2-3): KAGVTQTPRYLIKTRGQQVTLSCSPISGHRSVSWYQQTPGQGLQFLFEYFSETQRNKGNFPGRFSGRQFSNSRSEMNVSTLELGDSALYLCASSPQTSGVTDTQYFGPGTRLTVL.

The genes are TRBV7-3 and TRBJ2-3; D tentatively fits TRBD1 or TRBD2 (5 bases each). Deletions cut 5 bases from V and 5 bases from J, with 11 bases between. The CDR3 loop spans 13 amino acids. Germline CDR1 and CDR2: SGHTA and FQGTGA. CDR3 protein: CASSLGTQDTQYF. The CDR3 coding sequence is TGTGCCAGCAGCCTCGGGACCCAAGATACGCAGTATTTT. Full variable domain (rest looked up from reference TRBV7-3 and TRBJ2-3): GAGVSQTPSNKVTEKGKYVELRCDPISGHTALYWYRQSLGQGPEFLIYFQGTGAADDSGLPNDRFFAVRPEGSVSTLKIQRTERGDSAVYLCASSLGTQDTQYFGPGTRLTVL.

The rearrangement joins TRBV12-3 or TRBV12-4 to TRBJ2-2; 7 bases are a match to TRBD1. V shed 7 bases and J 4 bases; nucleotides not matched to a gene: 6. The CDR3 runs 14 residues. CDR3 protein: CASIPGQTTGELFF. The CDR3 DNA reads as TGTGCCAGCATCCCGGGACAGACCACCGGGGAGCTGTTTTTT.

J is TRBJ2-7 and V is TRBV7-9; the D gene could be TRBD1 or TRBD2 (5 bases each). With 3 bases removed from V and 7 bases from J, the gap between germline ends came to 16 bases. CDR3 length: 14 residues. Germline V gene lookup returns CDR1 SEHNR and CDR2 FQNEAQ (reference sequence). The CDR3 bases are TGTGCCAGCAGCTTCAGAGGGGCGCAAAGAGAGCAGTACTTC. Residues: CASSFRGAQREQYF.

This clonotype has just a few counts. This chain connects TRBV11-2 to TRBJ2-7; TRBD2 matches 8 bases. Germline lookup yields CDR1 SGHAT and CDR2 FQNNGV. CDR3 size: 14 residues. V shed 5 bases and J 5 bases; nucleotides not matched to a gene: 8. In nucleotides, the CDR3 is TGTGCCAGCAGCCCGATGGGAGCGGGAGACGAGCAGTACTTC. Protein: CASSPMGAGDEQYF.

The V call is TRBV20-1, the J call TRBJ1-5; no definite D call. Germline lookup yields CDR1 DFQATT and CDR2 SNEGSKA (reference sequence). The V and J ends lost 6 bases and 2 bases respectively, with 14 bases between them. The CDR3 loop spans 14 amino acids. This CDR3 reads CSAKSGLGNQPQHF. The CDR3 DNA reads as TGCAGTGCAAAGAGTGGGCTGGGCAATCAGCCCCAGCATTTT.

J is TRBJ2-1 and V is TRBV6-6; 9 bases line up with TRBD1. CDR1 MNHNY and CDR2 SVGAGI come from the germline V gene (reference sequence). The CDR3 runs to 16 residues. Trimming removed 4 bases from V and 5 bases from J; junction bases left unmatched: 9. The CDR3 nucleotides read TGTGCCAGCAGTTCCCGGGACAGGGTAGTCCACAATGAGCAGTTCTTC. Translated, it gives CASSSRDRVVHNEQFF.

The sample holds a few counts of this clonotype. The chain recombines TRBV11-2 with TRBJ2-2; possibly TRBD2 for D (6 bases). V lost 3 bases and J lost 5, with 7 bases in between. The CDR3 consists of 13 residues. Germline CDR1 SGHAT, CDR2 FQNNGV. As DNA, the CDR3 is TGTGCCAGCAGCTTCGGGGGAACCGGGGAGCTGTTTTTT. This sequence encodes CASSFGGTGELFF.

The chain combines TRBV24-1 with TRBJ2-7; 9 positions match TRBD1. Germline values: CDR1 KGHDR, CDR2 SFDVKD. CDR3 length equals 16 residues. The V and J ends lost 4 bases and 2 bases, in that order; junction bases with no gene match: 8. CDR3 sequence: CATSDSGTGQTYEQYF. In nucleotides, the CDR3 is TGTGCCACCAGTGACTCCGGGACAGGGCAGACCTACGAGCAGTACTTC.

This sequence joins TRBV27 and TRBJ2-7, with D tentatively TRBD1 (5 bases). Germline CDR1 and CDR2: MNHEY and SMNVEV (reference sequence). Trimming removed 3 bases at V and 0 bases at J, with 9 bases between. This CDR3 has 14 residues. The DNA for the CDR3 is TGTGCCAGCAGTTTGCATCAGGGCTCCTACGAGCAGTACTTC. Residues: CASSLHQGSYEQYF.

This clonotype was detected a few times. The J gene is TRBJ2-5, the V gene TRBV7-7; perhaps TRBD2 as D (5 bases). This CDR3 spans 15 amino acids. Germline V gene lookup returns CDR1 SSHAT and CDR2 FNYEAQ (reference sequence). With 5 bases removed from V and 2 bases from J, the gap between germline ends came to 15 bases. CDR3 amino acids: CASSPYGGPQETQYF. The CDR3, as DNA: TGTGCCAGCAGCCCATACGGCGGGCCGCAAGAGACCCAGTACTTC.

The chain employs TRBV5-6 and TRBJ1-1; 7 bases agree with TRBD1. The germline CDR1 and CDR2 sequences are SGHDT and YYEEEE. There are 13 residues in the CDR3. Trimming took 1 base from V and 5 from J; bases not matched to a gene: 2. CDR3 DNA sequence: TGTGCCAGCAGCTTGCCACAGGGGACTGAAGCTTTCTTT. This codes for CASSLPQGTEAFF.

The rearrangement uses TRBV19 and TRBJ1-2, with D unresolved. V was trimmed by 6 bases and J by 3 bases, leaving 11 bases between them. This CDR3 comprises 13 residues. The germline CDR1 and CDR2 sequences are LNHDA and SQIVND (reference sequence). Here the CDR3 reads CASSPDGYYGYTF. CDR3 in DNA: TGTGCCAGTAGCCCTGACGGGTACTATGGCTACACCTTC. Looking up the rest from reference TRBV19 and TRBJ1-2 gives the full variable domain: DGGITQSPKYLFRKEGQNVTLSCEQNLNHDAMYWYRQDPGQGLRLIYYSQIVNDFQKGDIAEGYSVSREKKESFPLTVTSAQKNPTAFYLCASSPDGYYGYTFGSGTRLTVV.

The CDR3: CATSDPPTDLPGNTIYF. The CDR3 coding sequence is TGTGCCACCAGTGATCCACCAACCGACCTCCCTGGAAACACCATATATTTT. The chain uses TRBV24-1 and TRBJ1-3; D is undetermined. V shed 3 bases and J shed 2 bases, with 16 bases lying between them. The CDR3 covers 17 residues. Germline V lookup: CDR1 KGHDR, CDR2 SFDVKD.

This clonotype turned up a few times. J is TRBJ2-7 and V is TRBV20-1, with D possibly being TRBD2 (6 bases). The length of the CDR3 is 13 residues. In germline, CDR1 is DFQATT, CDR2 SNEGSKA (reference sequence). V lost 3 bases and J 0 bases, leaving 9 bases between the germline ends. The CDR3 here is CSASASDSYEQYF. The CDR3 nucleotides read TGCAGTGCTAGCGCTAGCGACTCCTACGAGCAGTACTTC.

This clonotype was seen a handful of times. The V call is TRBV5-1, the J call TRBJ1-4, with D perhaps matching TRBD1 (5 bases). Germline CDR1 reads SGHRS; CDR2 reads YFSETQ. The CDR3 is 16 amino acids. V was pared by 1 base and J by 1 base, with 11 bases between. The CDR3 protein is CASSLSTGQTNEKLFF. CDR3 nucleotides: TGCGCCAGCAGCTTGTCTACAGGCCAAACTAATGAAAAACTGTTTTTT.

The chain joins TRBV25-1 to TRBJ1-1, with unresolved D. Deletions cut 3 bases from V and 7 bases from J, with 21 bases between. This CDR3 is 16 amino acids long. Germline CDR1 reads MGHDK; CDR2 reads SYGVNS. DNA of the CDR3: TGTGCCAGCAGTGACGGGCCCCGCCCTGGGATCTTTGAAGCTTTCTTT. Protein product: CASSDGPRPGIFEAFF.

The CDR3 reads CSARDSPDNQPQHF. The CDR3 bases are TGCAGTGCTAGAGATTCCCCGGATAATCAGCCCCAGCATTTT. J is TRBJ1-5 and V is TRBV20-1; D is ambiguous. Germline V CDR1 and CDR2: DFQATT, SNEGSKA (reference sequence). V lost 0 bases and J 4 bases, leaving 10 bases between the germline ends. CDR3 length: 14 residues.

This chain connects TRBV11-2 to TRBJ2-3; tentatively, D is TRBD2 (5 bases). This CDR3 contains 18 residues. Per the germline V gene, CDR1 is SGHAT and CDR2 is FQNNGV. The germline V and J ends were trimmed by 5 bases and 6 bases, with 27 bases remaining between them. In DNA form, the CDR3 reads TGTGCCAGCAGCCCTCGGGGAGTTCGTCAACCTTTAGCCGATACGCAGTATTTT. It specifies CASSPRGVRQPLADTQYF.

The gene calls are TRBV10-3 and TRBJ2-5; D ambiguous. V was clipped by 6 bases and J by 5 bases, with 13 bases between them. The germline gives CDR1 ENHRY, CDR2 SYGVKD. CDR3 length: 13 amino acids. The CDR3 is CAIRVSLTETQYF. In nucleotides, the CDR3 is TGTGCCATCAGGGTTAGTCTAACGGAGACCCAGTACTTC.

About this clonotype itself: The junction departs from the called germline gene at one end, perhaps through a read error. The genes are TRBV6-1 and TRBJ1-1; the D is unclear. This CDR3 has 11 amino acids. Germline loops: CDR1 MNHNS, CDR2 SASEGT. Here the CDR3 reads CASTGGTEAFF. In nucleotides, the CDR3 is TGTGCTAGCACGGGAGGGACTGAAGCTTTCTTT.

The rearrangement joins TRBV7-9 to TRBJ1-1; TRBD1 matches 12 bases. The germline V gene encodes CDR1 SEHNR and CDR2 FQNEAQ (reference sequence). The CDR3 consists of 16 residues. Trimming cost V 1 base and J 4 bases; bases outside gene matches: 4. The CDR3 DNA follows: TGTGCCAGCAGCTTAGGGGACAGGGGGCGAGTCACTGAAGCTTTCTTT. Translation: CASSLGDRGRVTEAFF.

The chain recombines TRBV6-1 with TRBJ2-3; either TRBD1 or TRBD2 may fit D (5 bases each). Germline values: CDR1 MNHNS, CDR2 SASEGT. V gave up 0 bases and J gave up 0 bases, with 16 bases separating them. CDR3 length: 18 amino acids. The CDR3 spells CASSEARGALSSTDTQYF. The CDR3 DNA reads as TGTGCCAGCAGTGAAGCAAGAGGGGCGTTGTCTAGCACAGATACGCAGTATTTT.

This clonotype was seen a handful of times. This chain joins TRBV6-5 and TRBJ2-7; D remains ambiguous. Germline V CDR1 and CDR2: MNHEY, SVGAGI. With 5 bases removed from V and 2 bases from J, the gap between germline ends came to 13 bases. The CDR3 totals 14 residues. In DNA form, the CDR3 reads TGTGCCAGCAGTCCCCATCAGGAACCCTACGAGCAGTACTTC. Its protein product is CASSPHQEPYEQYF.

This chain links TRBV5-6 with TRBJ2-7, with TRBD2 matching 10 bases. This CDR3 contains 17 residues. CDR1 SGHDT and CDR2 YYEEEE come from the germline V gene. V gave up 0 bases and J gave up 2 bases; unmatched junction bases: 8. The CDR3 protein is CASSLDPSGSPPYEQYF. CDR3 coding DNA: TGTGCCAGCAGCTTGGACCCTAGCGGGAGCCCTCCCTACGAGCAGTACTTC.